The next 7 T cell receptor beta chains were all read from a single sample in a study of regulatory T cells in long-lasting Graves disease. Sequencing libraries for TCR beta were prepared with iRepertoire HTBI primers and Arm-PCR of CDR3 regions. MiXCR, applied by TCRdb to the multiplex PCR reads, yields one record per CDR3 protein. The sample records about 470,000 distinct CDR3 sequences, 20% to 25% being singletons. The time point here: persistent/refractory GD, antithyroid drugs over 5 years with positive TRAb. PBMC-extracted RNA yielded the TCR library. The specimen was peripheral blood mononuclear cells (PBMCs), collected when the disease was refractory, from a patient treated with antithyroid drugs. The receptor set was obtained from a female donor with Graves disease.

This clonotype has just a few counts. The genes are TRBV6-1 and TRBJ2-7; TRBD2 agrees at 9 bases. CDR1 is MNHNS and CDR2 is SASEGT in the germline V gene. This CDR3 region has 14 residues. Trimming removed 5 bases from V and 1 base from J; junction bases left unmatched: 3. The DNA of the CDR3 is TGTGCCAGCAGTATGCTAGCGGGATCCTACGAGCAGTACTTC. Its translation: CASSMLAGSYEQYF.

This chain connects TRBV30 to TRBJ2-2; perhaps TRBD1 as D (6 bases). Germline V lookup: CDR1 GTSNPN, CDR2 SVGIG (reference sequence). This CDR3 has 15 residues. Trimming cost V 3 bases and J 4 bases, with 15 bases left between them. The CDR3: CAWRIGTPSTGELFF. The CDR3, as DNA: TGTGCCTGGAGGATAGGGACACCGAGCACCGGGGAGCTGTTTTTT.

The V and J genes are TRBV29-1 and TRBJ1-4; a possible D gene is TRBD1 (6 bases). Looked up from germline, CDR1 is SQVTM and CDR2 is ANQGSEA. Trimming removed 5 bases at V and 1 base at J, with 11 bases between. This CDR3 spans 14 amino acids. CDR3 in DNA: TGCAGCGTTCCGGGGGCAGGAACTAATGAAAAACTGTTTTTT. Its translation: CSVPGAGTNEKLFF. The full variable domain, with the rest looked up from reference TRBV29-1 and TRBJ1-4, is SAVISQKPSRDICQRGTSLTIQCQVDSQVTMMFWYRQQPGQSLTLIATANQGSEATYESGFVIDKFPISRPNLTFSTLTVSNMSPEDSSIYLCSVPGAGTNEKLFFGSGTQLSVL.

This clonotype was counted a few times. This chain connects TRBV10-3 to TRBJ2-7, with a weak D call TRBD1 (6 bases). In germline, CDR1 is ENHRY, CDR2 SYGVKD. CDR3 size: 14 residues. Trimming shortened V by 10 bases and J by 3 bases, and 19 bases separated the two germline ends. CDR3 protein: CASSPRDTHYEQYF. In DNA form, the CDR3 reads TGTGCCAGCTCCCCGAGGGACACCCACTACGAGCAGTACTTC.

This clonotype was found many times. The rearrangement links TRBV12-3 or TRBV12-4 to TRBJ1-1; 8 nucleotides align to TRBD1. The CDR3 covers 12 residues. J was trimmed by 10 bases and V by 5 bases; bases with no gene match: 6. DNA of the CDR3: TGTGCCAGCAGTGGGGACAGGCTTGGAGCTTTCTTT. It is translated as CASSGDRLGAFF.

This clonotype was observed a handful of times. The gene calls are TRBV29-1 and TRBJ2-7; unclear D gene. The CDR3 contains 13 residues. Per the germline V gene, CDR1 is SQVTM and CDR2 is ANQGSEA. The V and J ends lost 3 bases and 0 bases respectively, with 9 bases between them. The CDR3 DNA follows: TGCAGCGTTGAGGTAGTCAGCTCCTACGAGCAGTACTTC. This encodes CSVEVVSSYEQYF.

The chain carries TRBV19 and TRBJ1-1; TRBD1 is a possible D gene (5 bases). The CDR3 spans 14 residues. From germline, CDR1 is LNHDA and CDR2 SQIVND (reference sequence). V lost 5 bases and J 7 bases, leaving 17 bases between the germline ends. CDR3 sequence: CASSDERGIGEAFF. CDR3 coding DNA: TGTGCCAGTAGTGATGAGAGGGGTATCGGTGAAGCTTTCTTT.